Following are 22 T cell receptor beta chains from one sample sequenced in a study of cytomegalovirus exposure and HLA in healthy donors. Primers: 60 Vbeta forward and 13 Jbeta reverse. Method: immunoSEQ multiplex PCR; TCRdb's copy keeps in-frame clones and lacks some. The repertoire holds more than 95,000 clones, with about 80% as singletons. Sequencing input: PBMCs. All receptors come from a woman aged 40 to 55 in good health and CMV-seropositive.

The V call is TRBV5-1, the J call TRBJ2-7, with D maybe TRBD1 (5 bases). V was shortened by 2 bases and J by 1 base, with 7 bases between the two germline ends. This CDR3 has 13 amino acids. Germline V gene lookup returns CDR1 SGHRS and CDR2 YFSETQ. This CDR3 reads CASSFQGSYEQYF. In DNA form, the CDR3 reads TGCGCCAGCAGCTTTCAGGGTTCCTACGAGCAGTACTTC.

V and J are TRBV4-1 and TRBJ2-1; TRBD2 might be the D (5 bases). Per germline, CDR1 MGHRA and CDR2 YSYEKL. V gave up 0 bases and J gave up 3 bases, with 12 bases separating them. The CDR3 runs to 16 residues. CDR3 DNA sequence: TGCGCCAGCAGCCAAGACGCGGACTCTCTCTACAATGAGCAGTTCTTC. Residues: CASSQDADSLYNEQFF.

The rearrangement uses TRBV27 and TRBJ2-2; D gene uncertain. V was cut by 6 bases and J by 6 bases, with 8 bases left in between. In germline, CDR1 is MNHEY, CDR2 SMNVEV (reference sequence). This CDR3 has 12 amino acids. CDR3 sequence (DNA): TGTGCCAGCAGCACCGGTCCCGGGGAGCTGTTTTTT. It yields the protein CASSTGPGELFF.

The J gene is TRBJ1-3, the V gene TRBV5-1, with a weak D call TRBD1 (5 bases). Germline CDR1 is SGHRS and CDR2 is YFSETQ. This CDR3 spans 19 amino acids. V lost 2 bases and J 5 bases, leaving 26 bases between the germline ends. The CDR3 DNA sequence: TGCGCCAGCAGCTTATCCGACTCCGGGACTCAATCAAGGAGAAACACCATATATTTT. Translating gives CASSLSDSGTQSRRNTIYF.

CDR3 sequence reads: CAWSLAGVVQYF. The CDR3 DNA sequence: TGTGCCTGGTCTCTAGCGGGAGTCGTGCAGTACTTC. The V gene is TRBV30, the J gene TRBJ2-7; 10 bases match TRBD2. Per the germline V gene, CDR1 is GTSNPN and CDR2 is SVGIG (reference sequence). V lost 5 bases and J lost 9; bases outside the gene matches: 7. The CDR3 loop spans 12 amino acids.

The chain has TRBV5-1 and TRBJ1-4, with a tentative D call TRBD1 (6 bases). The germline V gene encodes CDR1 SGHRS and CDR2 YFSETQ. This CDR3 spans 14 amino acids. The ends were cut back, 0 bases at V and 9 bases at J, with 12 bases in the middle. Written as DNA, the CDR3 is TGCGCCAGCAGCTTGGAGGCAGGGGTTCAAAAACTGTTTTTT. This sequence encodes CASSLEAGVQKLFF.

The rearrangement links TRBV5-1 to TRBJ2-1, with D possibly TRBD2 on 5 matching bases. Trimming stripped 0 bases from V and 3 bases from J, with 7 bases between. The germline CDR1 and CDR2 sequences are SGHRS and YFSETQ. This CDR3 has 14 amino acids. In nucleotides, the CDR3 is TGCGCCAGCAGCTTGGGAGCGGACTACAATGAGCAGTTCTTC. Its translation: CASSLGADYNEQFF. Full variable domain (missing parts from reference TRBV5-1 and TRBJ2-1): KAGVTQTPRYLIKTRGQQVTLSCSPISGHRSVSWYQQTPGQGLQFLFEYFSETQRNKGNFPGRFSGRQFSNSRSEMNVSTLELGDSALYLCASSLGADYNEQFFGPGTRLTVL.

The chain employs TRBV19 and TRBJ2-7; 7 bases are shared with TRBD2. The CDR3 sequence is 14 residues long. Germline lookup yields CDR1 LNHDA and CDR2 SQIVND (reference sequence). Trimming cost V 1 base and J 4 bases; bases outside gene matches: 4. CDR3 bases: TGTGCCAGTAGTATAGCTCTAGCGGAGTACGAGCAGTACTTC. Its translation: CASSIALAEYEQYF. Filled out from reference TRBV19 and TRBJ2-7, the complete variable domain reads DGGITQSPKYLFRKEGQNVTLSCEQNLNHDAMYWYRQDPGQGLRLIYYSQIVNDFQKGDIAEGYSVSREKKESFPLTVTSAQKNPTAFYLCASSIALAEYEQYFGPGTRLTVT.

The chain uses TRBV19 and TRBJ2-7; 8 positions match TRBD2. In germline, CDR1 is LNHDA, CDR2 SQIVND (reference sequence). The CDR3 loop spans 15 amino acids. J lost 3 bases, V lost 1 base, and 5 bases had no gene match. The DNA for the CDR3 is TGTGCCAGTAGTATAGGGGATAGCGGGATCTACGAGCAGTACTTC. This sequence encodes CASSIGDSGIYEQYF.

This clone occurred once. The genes are TRBV10-3 and TRBJ1-2, with a tentative D call TRBD1 (6 bases). The CDR3 spans 15 residues. Germline lookup yields CDR1 ENHRY and CDR2 SYGVKD. With 4 bases removed from V and 4 bases from J, the gap between germline ends came to 16 bases. CDR3 sequence reads: CAISAVGGGGYGYTF. The CDR3 nucleotides read TGTGCCATCAGTGCCGTGGGAGGGGGAGGCTATGGCTACACCTTC.

The chain recombines TRBV28 with TRBJ2-5; possible D gene TRBD2, 7 bases. Germline CDR1 and CDR2: MDHEN and SYDVKM. The CDR3 length is 14 residues. V was trimmed by 2 bases and J by 2 bases, leaving 9 bases between them. The CDR3 sequence: CASSLRGAQETQYF. The CDR3 DNA follows: TGTGCCAGCAGTTTACGGGGGGCTCAAGAGACCCAGTACTTC.

This clone was counted only a few times. DNA for the CDR3: TGTGCCAGCCGGGCGGGGATTCAAGAGACCCAGTACTTC. It codes for CASRAGIQETQYF. The gene calls are TRBV2 and TRBJ2-5; D is possibly TRBD2 (6 bases). Trimming stripped 8 bases from V and 2 bases from J, with 12 bases between. The germline CDR1 and CDR2 sequences are SNHLY and FYNNEI. The CDR3 extends over 13 amino acids.

This clone was seen a few times. V usage is TRBV6-5 and J usage is TRBJ2-1; TRBD1 aligns across 7 bases. Germline V lookup: CDR1 MNHEY, CDR2 SVGAGI. V was pared by 5 bases and J by 5 bases, with 9 bases of the junction left unmatched. The CDR3 length is 15 residues. This chain's CDR3 is CASSQRQGTDNEQFF. The CDR3 DNA sequence: TGTGCCAGCAGTCAGAGACAGGGCACCGACAATGAGCAGTTCTTC.

The V call is TRBV9, the J call TRBJ1-4, with D unclear. Deletions cut 0 bases from V and 7 bases from J, with 7 bases between. Germline V lookup: CDR1 SGDLS, CDR2 YYNGEE. CDR3 length equals 13 residues. The CDR3 DNA sequence: TGTGCCAGCAGCGTAGATGCAGGTGAAAAACTGTTTTTT. Translation: CASSVDAGEKLFF. Looking up the rest from reference TRBV9 and TRBJ1-4 gives the full variable domain: DSGVTQTPKHLITATGQRVTLRCSPRSGDLSVYWYQQSLDQGLQFLIQYYNGEERAKGNILERFSAQQFPDLHSELNLSSLELGDSALYFCASSVDAGEKLFFGSGTQLSVL.

CDR3 loop: CASSLWAESEQFF. The CDR3 DNA reads TGTGCCAGCAGCTTGTGGGCTGAAAGTGAGCAGTTCTTC. This chain connects TRBV5-5 to TRBJ2-1, with D hard to call. CDR1 is SGHKS, CDR2 YYEKEE, per germline (reference sequence). V dropped 1 base and J dropped 9 bases, with 11 bases sitting between them. The CDR3 contains 13 residues.

The chain joins TRBV14 to TRBJ1-2; 11 nucleotides line up with TRBD1. In germline, CDR1 is SGHDN, CDR2 FVKESK. This CDR3 region has 19 residues. The ends lost 3 bases at V and 1 base at J; junction bases unmatched: 13. The CDR3 region is CASSHVPGQGELSNYGYTF. Written as DNA, the CDR3 is TGTGCCAGCAGCCATGTTCCGGGACAGGGGGAATTGAGTAACTATGGCTACACCTTC.

This clone was seen more than once but under ten times. V usage is TRBV6-6 and J usage is TRBJ2-5, with D perhaps matching TRBD2 (6 bases). Germline CDR1 reads MNHNY; CDR2 reads SVGAGI (reference sequence). The CDR3 sequence is 14 residues long. Trimming took 0 bases from V and 7 from J, leaving 12 bases between them. CDR3 DNA sequence: TGTGCCAGCAGTTACTCGAACCCGGAGGGGACCCAGTACTTC. This sequence encodes CASSYSNPEGTQYF.

Points on this clone: One junction end does not reproduce the germline sequence, and a read error may be involved. The same CDR3 arises from other DNA sequences in this sample as well. The chain carries TRBV28 and TRBJ1-3, with a possible D match to TRBD1 (6 bases). The CDR3 has 14 residues. The germline V gene has CDR1 MDHEN and CDR2 SYDVKM. The CDR3 spells CASSLWGPGNTIYF. CDR3 nucleotides: TGTGCCAGCAGTCTATGGGGGCCTGGAAACACCATATATTTT.

The chain recombines TRBV9 with TRBJ2-1, with 13 bases lining up with TRBD2. Per the germline V gene, CDR1 is SGDLS and CDR2 is YYNGEE. Trimming took 3 bases from V and 6 from J; bases not matched to a gene: 9. CDR3 size: 17 residues. CDR3 protein: CASSESTGLAGLNEQFF. The CDR3 nucleotides read TGTGCCAGCAGCGAATCCACGGGACTAGCGGGACTCAATGAGCAGTTCTTC.

The genes are TRBV6-1 and TRBJ2-7; weak D call: TRBD2 (6 bases). The CDR3 has 14 amino acids. The V end lost 8 bases, the J end lost 4 bases, and 18 bases lay between the germline ends. Germline-derived CDR1 and CDR2 are MNHNS and SASEGT. CDR3 sequence: CASGTGTAIYEQYF. CDR3 nucleotide sequence: TGTGCCAGCGGGACCGGGACTGCTATTTACGAGCAGTACTTC.

The J gene is TRBJ2-5, the V gene TRBV5-6, with a weak D call TRBD1 (6 bases). This CDR3 comprises 15 residues. Germline loops: CDR1 SGHDT, CDR2 YYEEEE. V lost 0 bases and J 3 bases, leaving 12 bases between the germline ends. The CDR3 is CASSLAGEWKETQYF. The CDR3 DNA sequence: TGTGCCAGCAGCTTGGCAGGGGAGTGGAAAGAGACCCAGTACTTC.

The chain joins TRBV6-5 to TRBJ2-7; tentatively, D is TRBD1 (6 bases). V gave up 6 bases and J gave up 0 bases, with 12 bases separating them. The CDR3 consists of 14 residues. Germline-derived CDR1 and CDR2 are MNHEY and SVGAGI. The CDR3 is CASSVTGSSYEQYF. In DNA form, the CDR3 reads TGTGCCAGCAGCGTCACAGGGAGCTCCTACGAGCAGTACTTC.